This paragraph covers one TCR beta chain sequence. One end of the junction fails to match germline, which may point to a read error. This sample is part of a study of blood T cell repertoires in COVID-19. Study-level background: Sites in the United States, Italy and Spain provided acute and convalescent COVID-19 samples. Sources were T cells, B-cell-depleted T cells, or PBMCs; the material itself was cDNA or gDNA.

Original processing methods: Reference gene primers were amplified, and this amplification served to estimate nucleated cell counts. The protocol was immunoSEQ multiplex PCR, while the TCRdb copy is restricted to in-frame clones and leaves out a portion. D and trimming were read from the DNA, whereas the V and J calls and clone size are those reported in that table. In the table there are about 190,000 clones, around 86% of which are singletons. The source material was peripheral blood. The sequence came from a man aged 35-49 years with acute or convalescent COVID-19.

The CDR3 coding sequence is TGTGCTAGCAGCCCAGACAGGGTTTCAGGGACCGGGGAGCTGTTTTTT. It encodes CASSPDRVSGTGELFF. The chain carries TRBV7-7 and TRBJ2-2; 7 bases match TRBD1. Per the germline V gene, CDR1 is SSHAT and CDR2 is FNYEAQ (reference sequence). The CDR3 has 16 residues.